The 24 T cell receptor beta chains listed next were all sequenced from one sample in a study of blood T cell repertoires in COVID-19. Profiling relied on immunoSEQ multiplex PCR, and the TCRdb table lists in-frame clones only, not all of them. This sample has over 150,000 clones, with approximately 84% found just once. Sequences were obtained from peripheral blood. The source is a human donor with acute or convalescent COVID-19. The donor label of this sample is uncertain.

The chain recombines TRBV6-5 with TRBJ1-4; no firm D call. Trimming removed 6 bases from V and 0 bases from J, with 11 bases in between. Germline values: CDR1 MNHEY, CDR2 SVGAGI. The CDR3 sequence is 15 residues long. The chain's CDR3 is CASRTPTATNEKLFF. The CDR3 DNA follows: TGTGCCAGCAGGACTCCCACTGCAACTAATGAAAAACTGTTTTTT.

The chain couples TRBV11-2 to TRBJ2-4; D ambiguous. There are 14 residues in the CDR3. Per the germline V gene, CDR1 is SGHAT and CDR2 is FQNNGV. V lost 5 bases, J lost 2 bases, and 10 bases lay in between. CDR3 in DNA: TGTGCCAGCAGCCCACCCGGTTCCAAAAACATTCAGTACTTC. Its protein is CASSPPGSKNIQYF.

V is TRBV28 and J is TRBJ2-7; TRBD1 aligns across 7 bases. This CDR3 contains 14 residues. Germline CDR1 MDHEN, CDR2 SYDVKM. V trimming: 2 bases; J trimming: 5 bases; junction bases outside the gene matches: 6. In DNA, the CDR3 is TGTGCCAGCAGTTTAACAACAGGGGTCCACGAGCAGTACTTC. This translates into CASSLTTGVHEQYF.

The chain carries TRBV19 and TRBJ2-2; weak D call: TRBD1 (7 bases). The CDR3 is 17 residues long. The germline gives CDR1 LNHDA, CDR2 SQIVND (reference sequence). V lost 6 bases, J lost 5 bases, and 22 bases lay in between. CDR3 in DNA: TGTGCCAGTAGGCTCCAACAGGGGACTTCCGTGACCGGGGAGCTGTTTTTT. It encodes CASRLQQGTSVTGELFF.

V and J are TRBV6-5 and TRBJ2-7; 9 bases are a match to TRBD1. This CDR3 has 15 residues. Germline trimming cut 8 bases from V and 2 bases from J; bases unmatched to any gene: 10. CDR1 MNHEY and CDR2 SVGAGI come from the germline V gene. The CDR3 DNA reads TGTGCCAGCGTTGGTCTTCGGGACAGGGCCTACGAGCAGTACTTC. Translated, it gives CASVGLRDRAYEQYF.

The genes are TRBV19 and TRBJ1-2, with TRBD1 identical over 7 bases. The CDR3 consists of 15 residues. From germline, CDR1 is LNHDA and CDR2 SQIVND (reference sequence). Losses at the gene ends were 9 bases for V and 2 bases for J; bases not matched to a gene: 12. CDR3 in amino acids: CASTFTLGGNYGYTF. In DNA form, the CDR3 reads TGTGCCAGCACATTCACCTTAGGGGGCAACTATGGCTACACCTTC.

This chain connects TRBV10-3 to TRBJ1-2; the match to TRBD1 covers 12 bases. V lost 3 bases and J lost 5; bases outside the gene matches: 7. Germline values: CDR1 ENHRY, CDR2 SYGVKD. This CDR3 comprises 16 residues. CDR3 DNA sequence: TGTGCCATCAGTGACCCTCCGGGACAGGGGGCATATGGCTACACCTTC. Translated: CAISDPPGQGAYGYTF.

The chain uses TRBV5-1 and TRBJ1-5, with 7 bases lining up with TRBD1. V was pared by 4 bases and J by 7 bases, with 11 bases of the junction left unmatched. In germline, CDR1 is SGHRS, CDR2 YFSETQ. The CDR3 has 15 residues. CDR3 protein: CASSPTTGSGQPQHF. The CDR3 DNA sequence: TGCGCCAGCAGCCCTACGACAGGGTCGGGGCAGCCCCAGCATTTT.

This chain uses TRBV9 with TRBJ2-3, with D maybe TRBD1 (5 bases). The V end was cut by 1 base, the J end by 0 bases, with 9 bases between. This CDR3 comprises 15 residues. Looked up from germline, CDR1 is SGDLS and CDR2 is YYNGEE. DNA for the CDR3: TGTGCCAGCAGCGTAAGGGGCAGCAGCACAGATACGCAGTATTTT. It yields the protein CASSVRGSSTDTQYF.

V is TRBV9 and J is TRBJ2-1; D is unresolved. There are 13 residues in the CDR3. V lost 3 bases and J 0 bases, leaving 4 bases between the germline ends. Germline assignment: CDR1 SGDLS and CDR2 YYNGEE. CDR3 protein: CASSASSYNEQFF. Written as DNA, the CDR3 is TGTGCCAGCAGCGCCAGCTCCTACAATGAGCAGTTCTTC. The entire variable domain, with the rest obtained from reference TRBV9 and TRBJ2-1, is as follows: DSGVTQTPKHLITATGQRVTLRCSPRSGDLSVYWYQQSLDQGLQFLIQYYNGEERAKGNILERFSAQQFPDLHSELNLSSLELGDSALYFCASSASSYNEQFFGPGTRLTVL.

The V and J genes are TRBV7-9 and TRBJ2-2; D is unresolved. This CDR3 is built from 15 residues. Germline V gene lookup returns CDR1 SEHNR and CDR2 FQNEAQ (reference sequence). V shed 1 base and J shed 7 bases, with 13 bases lying between them. The CDR3 spells CASSLVWQKSGELFF. The DNA for the CDR3 is TGTGCCAGCAGCTTAGTCTGGCAGAAAAGCGGGGAGCTGTTTTTT. Together with reference TRBV7-9 and TRBJ2-2, the CDR3 gives the full variable domain: DTGVSQNPRHKITKRGQNVTFRCDPISEHNRLYWYRQTLGQGPEFLTYFQNEAQLEKSRLLSDRFSAERPKGSFSTLEIQRTEQGDSAMYLCASSLVWQKSGELFFGEGSRLTVL.

The genes are TRBV5-1 and TRBJ1-3; 10 nucleotides line up with TRBD1. This CDR3 has 15 residues. CDR1 SGHRS and CDR2 YFSETQ come from the germline V gene. The junction had 5 bases not matched to a gene; V was cut back by 4 bases and J by 4 bases. CDR3 residues: CASSRQGAQGNTIYF. The CDR3 DNA is TGCGCCAGCAGCCGACAGGGGGCACAGGGAAACACCATATATTTT.

The rearrangement uses TRBV10-3 and TRBJ1-2; TRBD1 aligns across 7 bases. V shed 10 bases and J 3 bases; nucleotides not matched to a gene: 2. Germline CDR1 is ENHRY and CDR2 is SYGVKD. The CDR3 has 11 amino acids. Written as DNA, the CDR3 is TGTGCCACCGGGACAGACTATGGCTACACCTTC. Protein sequence: CATGTDYGYTF.

This chain connects TRBV6-6 to TRBJ2-1; TRBD1 agrees at 9 bases. Losses at the gene ends were 5 bases for V and 1 base for J; bases not matched to a gene: 3. Germline CDR1 is MNHNY and CDR2 is SVGAGI (reference sequence). This CDR3 has 15 amino acids. CDR3 nucleotide sequence: TGTGCCAGCAGTAGGGACAGGGCTTCCTACAATGAGCAGTTCTTC. This encodes CASSRDRASYNEQFF.

This chain joins TRBV3-1 (or the pseudogene TRBV3-2) and TRBJ1-2, with D uncertain. From germline, CDR1 is LGHDT and CDR2 YNNKEL (reference sequence). The ends were cut back, 5 bases at V and 0 bases at J, with 13 bases in the middle. This CDR3 comprises 15 residues. The CDR3 bases are TGTGCCAGCAGCTACGGGAGCAGGACTAACTATGGCTACACCTTC. Protein: CASSYGSRTNYGYTF.

This clone appeared a few times. The chain has TRBV6-2 or TRBV6-3 and TRBJ1-2; TRBD1 matches 11 bases. The CDR3 totals 17 residues. The junction had 8 bases not matched to a gene; V was cut back by 5 bases and J by 0 bases. Germline CDR1 MNHEY, CDR2 SVGEGT. CDR3 region: CASSDRDRGNSNYGYTF. The CDR3 coding sequence is TGTGCCAGCAGTGACCGGGACAGGGGGAACTCTAACTATGGCTACACCTTC.

The V gene is TRBV7-9, the J gene TRBJ1-4, with D perhaps TRBD1 (6 bases). V lost 4 bases to trimming and J lost 12 bases, with 18 bases between them. The CDR3 covers 14 residues. CDR1 SEHNR and CDR2 FQNEAQ come from the germline V gene (reference sequence). The DNA of the CDR3 is TGTGCCAGCAGCTCGGGACAAGATATCCAGGAACTGTTTTTT. The encoded protein is CASSSGQDIQELFF.

The rearrangement uses TRBV7-3 and TRBJ2-1, with D unresolved. Looked up from germline, CDR1 is SGHTA and CDR2 is FQGTGA. V shed 5 bases and J shed 0 bases, with 14 bases lying between them. CDR3 length equals 16 residues. The CDR3 DNA is TGTGCCAGCAGCCCACGTCGGTCTTCCTCCTACAATGAGCAGTTCTTC. Translation gives CASSPRRSSSYNEQFF.

Turning to this clone: The same CDR3 also results from other DNA sequences found in this sample. The genes are TRBV5-1 and TRBJ1-5, with a possible D match to TRBD1 (6 bases). From germline, CDR1 is SGHRS and CDR2 YFSETQ. The germline V and J ends were trimmed by 0 bases and 0 bases, with 7 bases remaining between them. The CDR3 has 15 residues. This CDR3 is CASSLEGVSNQPQHF. DNA for the CDR3: TGCGCCAGCAGCTTGGAGGGGGTTAGCAATCAGCCCCAGCATTTT.

The V gene is TRBV5-4, the J gene TRBJ2-5, with D possibly matching TRBD2 (6 bases). This CDR3 is 14 amino acids long. Deletions cut 0 bases from V and 5 bases from J, with 11 bases between. Per germline, CDR1 SGHNT and CDR2 YYREEE (reference sequence). As DNA, the CDR3 is TGTGCCAGCAGCTTGGAAGCGGGTTATGAGACCCAGTACTTC. The encoded protein is CASSLEAGYETQYF.

The chain combines TRBV5-1 with TRBJ2-7; the D gene is possibly TRBD2 (5 bases). Trimming took off 4 bases at V and 7 bases at J, with 18 bases between the two ends. This CDR3 is built from 14 residues. Germline V CDR1 and CDR2: SGHRS, YFSETQ. CDR3 DNA sequence: TGCGCCAGCAGCCTAGGGTCAGTGCGAGGGGAGCAGTACTTC. Protein sequence: CASSLGSVRGEQYF.

This clone was seen a few times. V is TRBV11-2 and J is TRBJ2-2; 12 nucleotides align to TRBD2. V gave up 5 bases and J gave up 6 bases; unmatched junction bases: 7. The CDR3 has 16 residues. Germline V gene lookup returns CDR1 SGHAT and CDR2 FQNNGV. The CDR3 here is CASSPGLAGFPGELFF. The CDR3 DNA follows: TGTGCCAGCAGCCCCGGACTAGCGGGATTTCCCGGGGAGCTGTTTTTT.

This chain uses TRBV19 with TRBJ1-6; 11 bases agree with TRBD1. This CDR3 has 18 residues. Germline CDR1 is LNHDA and CDR2 is SQIVND (reference sequence). V dropped 4 bases and J dropped 0; count of bases not matched to a gene: 5. CDR3 coding DNA: TGTGCCAGTAGTACCCTCGGGACAGGGGGCTCCTATAATTCACCCCTCCACTTT. Amino acids: CASSTLGTGGSYNSPLHF.

The rearrangement uses TRBV7-2 and TRBJ1-5; maybe TRBD1 (5 bases). Trimming stripped 1 base from V and 7 bases from J, with 14 bases between. The germline V gene has CDR1 SGHTA and CDR2 FQGNSA. This CDR3 is 15 amino acids long. The CDR3 reads CASSLDLGGSQPQHF. The CDR3 DNA sequence: TGTGCCAGCAGCTTAGATCTGGGGGGGTCCCAGCCCCAGCATTTT.